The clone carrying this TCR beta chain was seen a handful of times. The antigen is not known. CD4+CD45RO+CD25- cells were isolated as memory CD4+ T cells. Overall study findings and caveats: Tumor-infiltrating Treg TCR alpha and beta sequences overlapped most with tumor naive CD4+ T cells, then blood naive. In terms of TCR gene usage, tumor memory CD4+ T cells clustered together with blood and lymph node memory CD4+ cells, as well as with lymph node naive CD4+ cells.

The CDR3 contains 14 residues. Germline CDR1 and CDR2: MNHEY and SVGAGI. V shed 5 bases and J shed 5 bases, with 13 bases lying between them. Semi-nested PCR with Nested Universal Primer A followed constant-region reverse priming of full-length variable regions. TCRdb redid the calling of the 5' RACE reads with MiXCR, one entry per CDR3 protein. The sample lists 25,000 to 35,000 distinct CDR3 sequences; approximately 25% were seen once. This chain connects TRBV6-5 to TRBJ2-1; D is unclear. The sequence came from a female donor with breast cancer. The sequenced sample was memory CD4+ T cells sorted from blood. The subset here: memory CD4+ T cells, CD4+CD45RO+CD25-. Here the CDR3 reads CASSPNGRNNEQFF. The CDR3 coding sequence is TGTGCCAGCAGTCCCAATGGTCGGAACAATGAGCAGTTCTTC.